Listed below are T cell receptor beta chains from one sample, sequenced in a study of spatial heterogeneity in lung cancer. TCRdb re-called the 5' RACE reads through MiXCR, storing one row per CDR3 protein. The sample holds roughly 28,000 distinct CDR3 sequences, roughly 6.9% seen once. Sequenced here: lung tumor tissue, sampled at surgery. These receptors were taken from a male donor with early-stage non-small cell lung cancer. CDR3s include the opening cysteine and the closing phenylalanine or tryptophan. A D gene is named only where the DNA matches it firmly. A clone size is listed for some rows: how often the clone was seen (once, few, many), or a class if it is expanded.

V gene	J gene	D gene	clone size	CDR3 protein	CDR3 DNA
TRBV6-2/TRBV6-3	TRBJ1-2	TRBD1	-	CASRGSGTATRYGYTF	TGTGCCAGCAGGGGCTCCGGGACAGCCACTAGGTATGGCTACACCTTC
TRBV29-1	TRBJ2-3	TRBD1	-	CSVGQGPQEPQYF	TGCAGCGTTGGACAGGGGCCACAGGAGCCGCAGTATTTT
TRBV6-1	TRBJ1-4	TRBD1	many	CASSELDRVSEKLFF	TGTGCCAGCAGTGAACTGGACAGGGTGTCGGAAAAACTGTTTTTT
TRBV6-2/TRBV6-3	TRBJ1-2	-	many	CASSPFNYGYTF	TGTGCCAGCAGCCCATTTAACTATGGCTACACCTTC
TRBV6-6	TRBJ2-1	-	few	CASSQTRSSSNEQFF	TGTGCCAGCAGCCAAACTAGAAGTAGCAGCAATGAGCAGTTCTTC
TRBV29-1	TRBJ1-5	-	many	CSVGAGNQPQHF	TGCAGCGTTGGAGCCGGCAATCAGCCCCAGCATTTT
TRBV4-1	TRBJ2-6	-	medium-sized	CASSQEATGANVLTF	TGCGCCAGCAGCCAAGAGGCGACTGGGGCCAACGTCCTGACTTTC
TRBV13	TRBJ1-2	-	-	CASSSQTYGYTF	TGTGCCAGCAGCTCCCAGACGTATGGCTACACCTTC
TRBV2	TRBJ2-3	TRBD2	-	CASRTAGGGADTQYF	TGTGCCAGCAGGACAGCGGGGGGCGGAGCAGATACGCAGTATTTT
TRBV7-9	TRBJ1-3	-	many	CASSLGRGAVYF	TGTGCCAGCAGCTTAGGAAGGGGGGCCGTATATTTT
TRBV7-8	TRBJ1-5	-	-	CASSLQFGGDNQPQHF	TGTGCCAGCAGCTTACAATTCGGGGGGGACAATCAGCCCCAGCATTTT
TRBV20-1	TRBJ2-3	-	few	CSALPSTDTQYF	TGCAGTGCTCTACCTAGCACAGATACGCAGTATTTT
TRBV20-1	TRBJ2-5	TRBD2	many	CSARDLAAPIQETQYF	TGCAGTGCTAGAGATCTAGCGGCGCCCATACAGGAGACCCAGTACTTC
TRBV13	TRBJ2-5	-	large	CASSIRTVKETQYF	TGTGCCAGCAGCATCCGGACAGTGAAAGAGACCCAGTACTTC
TRBV6-2/TRBV6-3	TRBJ1-5	TRBD1	-	CASSYQGQVYQPQHF	TGTGCCAGCAGTTACCAGGGACAGGTGTATCAGCCCCAGCATTTT
TRBV20-1	TRBJ2-3	-	many	CSAGRGRSTDTQYF	TGCAGTGCTGGCCGGGGGCGGAGCACAGATACGCAGTATTTT
TRBV10-3	TRBJ1-6	-	many	CAISGASYNSPLHF	TGTGCCATCAGCGGCGCCTCCTATAATTCACCCCTCCACTTT
TRBV5-1	TRBJ2-7	TRBD1	many	CASSLGTGFYEQYF	TGCGCCAGCAGCTTGGGGACAGGGTTCTACGAGCAGTACTTC
TRBV7-2	TRBJ2-2	-	-	CASSLQATGELFF	TGTGCCAGCAGCTTACAGGCGACCGGGGAGCTGTTTTTT
TRBV7-8	TRBJ1-4	TRBD1	-	CASSHNRDRVDEKLFF	TGTGCCAGCAGCCATAACCGGGACAGGGTGGATGAAAAACTGTTTTTT